This T cell receptor beta chain was identified during a study of cytomegalovirus exposure and HLA in healthy donors. This clone appeared a few times. What it binds is unknown. This CDR3 has 15 amino acids. V was pared by 5 bases and J by 4 bases, with 9 bases of the junction left unmatched. CDR1 and CDR2 from the germline V gene are MNHEY and SVGAGI. Study-wide findings and caveats: TCR beta chains associated with HLA were, in a later analysis, more clonally expanded than equally common others. DRB1 showed the most TCR associations and HLA-C the fewest in a later analysis, as rates varied by HLA locus. For cytomegalovirus status, the classifier reportedly gave diagnoses with high specificity and sensitivity.

PCR primers comprised 60 Vbeta and 13 Jbeta primers. Per the original data handling: In a later analysis, 10 million to 11 million of 65 million to 80 million unique beta chains occurred in at least two donors. Profiled with immunoSEQ multiplex PCR; TCRdb holds only in-frame clones, not every one. The V and J calls and the clone size are those of that table, but D and trimming were determined from the DNA. Altogether 170,000 or so clones are present, over 70% being singletons, with the ten largest covering more than 0.4%. V gene TRBV6-5 combines with J gene TRBJ1-1; the match to TRBD1 covers 8 bases. This clonotype was sampled from a woman in her forties or fifties in good health and CMV-seronegative. Sequenced: PBMCs. The CDR3 coding sequence is TGTGCCAGCAGTACGACAGGGGTGGATAGCACTGAAGCTTTCTTT. Translated, it gives CASSTTGVDSTEAFF.